Listed below are T cell receptor beta chains from one sample, sequenced in a study of blood T cell repertoires in COVID-19. Produced via immunoSEQ multiplex PCR; TCRdb's table is partial and in-frame only. This table holds fewer than 250,000 clones, more than 80% found once. The sample taken for sequencing was peripheral blood. The receptors derive from a human donor in a cohort sampled during active COVID-19. Each CDR3 is given with its conserved first and last residue. Fields, in order: J gene, V gene, CDR3 protein.

TRBJ2-1 | TRBV29-1 | CSAYTSGIQKGGSYNEQFF
TRBJ1-2 | TRBV2 | CASSQEVYGYTF
TRBJ1-1 | TRBV7-9 | CASSLGDMRAFF
TRBJ2-6 | TRBV6-1 | CASSEKVGRSSGANVLTF
TRBJ1-4 | TRBV5-6 | CASTPRGNEKLFF
TRBJ1-6 | TRBV10-3 | CAIRNLQGSNSPLHF
TRBJ2-7 | TRBV7-9 | CASSGGLARTSSYEQYF
TRBJ2-3 | TRBV7-6 | CASSFYHSGGTDTQYF
TRBJ2-2 | TRBV5-1 | CASSREGVGELFF
TRBJ2-1 | TRBV7-9 | CASSLQMRNEQFF
TRBJ2-3 | TRBV5-1 | CASSLRATSGGLAPDTQYF
TRBJ2-3 | TRBV30 | CARRESYTQYF
TRBJ2-2 | TRBV19 | CASNPGTDLTGELFF
TRBJ1-1 | TRBV28 | CASGNRVNTEAFF
TRBJ2-3 | TRBV30 | CAWSPMTGSDTQYF
TRBJ2-2 | TRBV5-4 | CASSFLMVRGTGELFF
TRBJ1-4 | TRBV12-3/TRBV12-4 | CASSPGGEKLFF
TRBJ2-7 | TRBV21-1 | CASSRTSGRCLWEQYF
TRBJ2-1 | TRBV29-1 | CSVEASRQEQFF
TRBJ2-1 | TRBV15 | CATSRDPGDEQFF
TRBJ2-7 | TRBV6-6 | CASSWAGGSYEQYF
TRBJ2-3 | TRBV7-8 | CASRSLAGGTDTQYF
TRBJ2-2 | TRBV6-1 | CASSEQGQGGNTGELFF
TRBJ2-2 | TRBV10-1 | CASSEYSAGELFF
TRBJ1-2 | TRBV10-2 | CASSESHLTGRVFYTF
TRBJ2-7 | TRBV6-5 | CASSKPAGYSYEQYF
TRBJ1-1 | TRBV10-3 | CAIMRNTEAFF
TRBJ1-2 | TRBV10-3 | CAIRDGQGFNDGYTF
TRBJ1-5 | TRBV3-1/TRBV3-2 | CASSQFQGQPQHF
TRBJ2-7 | TRBV10-1 | CASSGGVGYEQYF
TRBJ1-1 | TRBV19 | CASMRRGPETEAFF
TRBJ2-1 | TRBV19 | CASMGALGEQFF
TRBJ1-3 | TRBV6-5 | CASSLTGTRGNTIYF
TRBJ2-4 | TRBV7-9 | CASSLSGQGGKNIQYF
TRBJ2-5 | TRBV10-3 | CAIGSEQETQYF
TRBJ2-7 | TRBV9 | CASSGSVSYEQYF
TRBJ1-1 | TRBV29-1 | CSVREGSNTEAFF
TRBJ2-7 | TRBV28 | CASSFRVGVITYEQYF
TRBJ2-1 | TRBV11-3 | CASSSPLAGGRNEQFF
TRBJ1-4 | TRBV25-1 | CASMPRGASNEKLFF
TRBJ1-1 | TRBV6-5 | CASSYSRGQTEAFF
TRBJ2-3 | TRBV30 | CAWSPIPGGGSLTDTQYF